This T cell receptor beta chain was retrieved from a study of T-cell memory formation after mild COVID-19. Turning to this clonotype: Its antigen is not known.

5'RACE primed from the constant segment yielded TCR alpha and TCR beta cDNA libraries bearing sample barcodes and UMIs. Using its own MiXCR run on the 5' RACE reads, TCRdb lists one record per CDR3 protein. The data hold roughly 58,000 distinct CDR3 sequences, with 9% to 9.5% observed a single time. General study points: The study found balanced CD4/CD8 in clones contracting day 15 to 85 and a CD4+ lean in later expanders. Second-wave clones peaking on day 37 lacked confirmed SARS-CoV-2 specificity.

The CDR3 consists of 11 residues. The sequencing input was PBMCs or a T cell subset sorted from them (not recorded which). The chain links TRBV21-1 to TRBJ2-7; the DNA was not used to check the table's D call, TRBD2. TRBV21-1 is flagged as a pseudogene. The receptor's source is a man aged 18-30 years who had mild COVID-19 (a few samples of this study predate the infection). Cell type and time point are not known. CDR3 amino acids: CASRGLREQYV. The CDR3 bases are TGTGCCAGCAGGGGACTGAGAGAGCAGTACGTC.